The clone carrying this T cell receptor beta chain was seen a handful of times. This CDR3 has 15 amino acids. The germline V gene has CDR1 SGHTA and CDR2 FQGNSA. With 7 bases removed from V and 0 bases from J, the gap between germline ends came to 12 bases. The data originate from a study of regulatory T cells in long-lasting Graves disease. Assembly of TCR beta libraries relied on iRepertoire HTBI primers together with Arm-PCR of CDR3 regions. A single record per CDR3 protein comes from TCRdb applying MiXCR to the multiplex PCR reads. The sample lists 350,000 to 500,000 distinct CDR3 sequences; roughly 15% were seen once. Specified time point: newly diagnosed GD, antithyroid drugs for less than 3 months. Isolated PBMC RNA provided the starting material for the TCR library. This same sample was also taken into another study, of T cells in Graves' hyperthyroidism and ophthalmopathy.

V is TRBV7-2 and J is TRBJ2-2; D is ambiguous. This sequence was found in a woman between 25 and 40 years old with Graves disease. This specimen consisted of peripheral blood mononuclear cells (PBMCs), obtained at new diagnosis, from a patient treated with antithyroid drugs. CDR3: CASNFELSNTGELFF. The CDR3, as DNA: TGTGCCAGCAACTTCGAGTTATCGAACACCGGGGAGCTGTTTTTT.